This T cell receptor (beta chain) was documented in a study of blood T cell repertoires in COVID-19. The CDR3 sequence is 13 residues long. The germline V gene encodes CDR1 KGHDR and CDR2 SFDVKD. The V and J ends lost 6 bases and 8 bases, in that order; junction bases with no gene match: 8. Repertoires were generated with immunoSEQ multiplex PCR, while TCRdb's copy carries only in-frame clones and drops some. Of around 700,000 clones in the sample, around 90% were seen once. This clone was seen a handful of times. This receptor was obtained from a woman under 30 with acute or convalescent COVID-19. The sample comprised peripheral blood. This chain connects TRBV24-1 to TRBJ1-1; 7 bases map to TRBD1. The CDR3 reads CATSREATGEAFF. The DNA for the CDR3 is TGTGCCACCAGTCGAGAGGCGACAGGGGAAGCTTTCTTT.